These 24 T cell receptor beta chains were sequenced from one sample in a study of CD8+ T cells in alopecia areata. Treatment denoted: oral pan-JAK inhibitor, 5-10 mg twice daily. cDNA serving as the sequencing template came from extracted, reverse transcribed RNA. Method: immunoSEQ multiplex PCR; TCRdb's copy keeps in-frame clones and lacks some. The sample contains some 160,000 clones, about three fifths of which appear only once. Sample: CD4+ T cells sorted from blood, taken at week 4, from a patient treated with tofacitinib. These receptors all come from a human donor with alopecia areata.

The rearrangement links TRBV10-3 to TRBJ2-1, with 8 bases fitting TRBD1. V gave up 7 bases and J gave up 5 bases; unmatched junction bases: 4. Germline-derived CDR1 and CDR2 are ENHRY and SYGVKD. The CDR3 is made up of 13 amino acids. This CDR3 is CAITGGADNEQFF. CDR3 DNA sequence: TGTGCCATCACAGGGGGCGCGGACAATGAGCAGTTCTTC.

This chain links TRBV25-1 with TRBJ2-7; no firm D call. Germline assignment: CDR1 MGHDK and CDR2 SYGVNS. The CDR3 spans 12 residues. Deletions cut 8 bases from V and 2 bases from J, with 10 bases between. The CDR3 spells CASRSRAYEQYF. The CDR3 region has the DNA TGTGCCAGCCGTTCTAGGGCCTACGAGCAGTACTTC.

This clone came up a few times. The chain carries TRBV5-1 and TRBJ2-1, with 8 nucleotides matching TRBD2. The CDR3 extends over 15 amino acids. V was clipped by 0 bases and J by 4 bases; unmatched bases: 3. Germline assignment: CDR1 SGHRS and CDR2 YFSETQ. The CDR3 is CASSLARGGYNEQFF. The CDR3 DNA follows: TGCGCCAGCAGCTTGGCTCGGGGGGGATACAATGAGCAGTTCTTC.

The V call is TRBV27, the J call TRBJ1-6, with 7 positions matching TRBD1. With V trimmed by 4 bases and J by 7 bases, 7 bases remained unmatched. The CDR3 totals 15 residues. The germline V gene encodes CDR1 MNHEY and CDR2 SMNVEV (reference sequence). CDR3 region: CASSSQTGRNSPLHF. The CDR3 region has the DNA TGTGCCAGCAGTTCCCAGACAGGGAGGAATTCACCCCTCCACTTT.

Worth noting for this clone: Other DNA sequences from this sample encode an identical CDR3 as well. This chain joins TRBV29-1 and TRBJ1-1; a weak D match, TRBD1 (5 bases). V lost 6 bases to trimming and J lost 1 base, with 9 bases between them. The CDR3 is 12 amino acids. In germline, CDR1 is SQVTM, CDR2 ANQGSEA. CDR3 sequence (DNA): TGCAGCGTAGGGACGGCGAACACTGAAGCTTTCTTT. Protein sequence: CSVGTANTEAFF.

The chain is built from TRBV2 and TRBJ2-3, with TRBD2 as a possible D gene (7 bases). This CDR3 contains 14 residues. Trimming removed 4 bases from V and 5 bases from J, with 13 bases in between. Germline values: CDR1 SNHLY, CDR2 FYNNEI. CDR3 nucleotides: TGTGCCAGCAGTGGAGAGGGGGGGATAGATACGCAGTATTTT. Translation gives CASSGEGGIDTQYF.

There are a few counts of this clone. CDR3 DNA: TGCAGCGTGGGAGGGACTAGCGGCACAGATACGCAGTATTTT. Amino acids: CSVGGTSGTDTQYF. The rearrangement joins TRBV29-1 to TRBJ2-3, with TRBD2 identical over 10 bases. The CDR3 totals 14 residues. The V and J ends lost 6 bases and 1 base, in that order; junction bases with no gene match: 4. The germline CDR1 and CDR2 sequences are SQVTM and ANQGSEA.

The chain recombines TRBV11-2 with TRBJ1-4, with D hard to call. Trimming removed 5 bases from V and 4 bases from J, with 11 bases in between. The CDR3 contains 14 residues. In germline, CDR1 is SGHAT, CDR2 FQNNGV. The CDR3 sequence is CASSPAWGNEKLFF. CDR3 DNA: TGTGCCAGCAGCCCCGCTTGGGGTAATGAAAAACTGTTTTTT.

The CDR3 bases are TGCGCCAGCAGCTTGGCCCCTACTAGCGGGGGTTACGAGCAGTACTTC. Its protein is CASSLAPTSGGYEQYF. This chain uses TRBV5-1 with TRBJ2-7; 11 bases are shared with TRBD2. V dropped 0 bases and J dropped 4; count of bases not matched to a gene: 6. Germline V gives CDR1 SGHRS, CDR2 YFSETQ. The CDR3 contains 16 residues. The full variable domain, in which reference TRBV5-1 and TRBJ2-7 provide the parts outside the CDR3, is KAGVTQTPRYLIKTRGQQVTLSCSPISGHRSVSWYQQTPGQGLQFLFEYFSETQRNKGNFPGRFSGRQFSNSRSEMNVSTLELGDSALYLCASSLAPTSGGYEQYFGPGTRLTVT.

This clone was detected a few times. The J gene is TRBJ2-3, the V gene TRBV7-8; D is uncertain. The CDR3 loop spans 13 amino acids. The V gene lost 1 base and the J gene lost 6 bases, with 8 bases spanning the gap. From germline, CDR1 is SGHVS and CDR2 FQNEAQ. The CDR3 loop is CASSLVVGDTQYF. As DNA, the CDR3 is TGTGCCAGCAGCTTAGTCGTCGGGGATACGCAGTATTTT.

This clone was counted a few times. V gene TRBV10-3 combines with J gene TRBJ2-1, with D possibly being TRBD2 (5 bases). Germline V gene data show CDR1 as ENHRY and CDR2 as SYGVKD. This CDR3 spans 13 amino acids. CDR3 sequence: CVTGSSSYNEQFF. CDR3 nucleotides: TGTGTCACGGGGTCCAGCTCCTACAATGAGCAGTTCTTC.

The chain carries TRBV6-5 and TRBJ2-1, with a possible D match to TRBD1 (6 bases). V shed 5 bases and J shed 2 bases, with 13 bases lying between them. The CDR3 is 15 amino acids. CDR1 MNHEY and CDR2 SVGAGI come from the germline V gene. CDR3 nucleotide sequence: TGTGCCAGCAGTCCGCTCCAGGGGCCCTACAATGAGCAGTTCTTC. Encoded protein: CASSPLQGPYNEQFF.

This clone has only one observation. The rearrangement joins TRBV5-4 to TRBJ2-6; the D is unclear. The CDR3 runs 15 residues. Germline assignment: CDR1 SGHNT and CDR2 YYREEE (reference sequence). Deletions cut 2 bases from V and 1 base from J, with 7 bases between. CDR3 nucleotides: TGTGCCAGCAGCTTATCAGTGTCTGGGGCCAACGTCCTGACTTTC. Protein: CASSLSVSGANVLTF.

The chain links TRBV13 to TRBJ2-1; D perhaps matches TRBD1 (6 bases). The V gene's germline CDR1 is PRHDT and CDR2 FYEKMQ (reference sequence). V lost 4 bases, J lost 4 bases, and 35 bases lay in between. This CDR3 is built from 22 residues. In DNA, the CDR3 is TGTGCCAGCAGCTGGGACATCAAGGGAACAAGGGTCGGTTCCTTTGAGTACAATGAGCAGTTCTTC. Translating it yields CASSWDIKGTRVGSFEYNEQFF.

This clone has only one observation. The chain links TRBV25-1 to TRBJ1-5; possible D gene TRBD1, 5 bases. Germline V CDR1 and CDR2: MGHDK, SYGVNS. V lost 3 bases and J 5 bases, leaving 11 bases between the germline ends. The CDR3 loop spans 14 amino acids. CDR3 loop: CASSEGGGDQPQHF. The DNA for the CDR3 is TGTGCCAGCAGTGAGGGCGGGGGGGATCAGCCCCAGCATTTT. Supplemented by reference TRBV25-1 and TRBJ1-5, the full variable domain reads EADIYQTPRYLVIGTGKKITLECSQTMGHDKMYWYQQDPGMELHLIHYSYGVNSTEKGDLSSESTVSRIRTEHFPLTLESARPSHTSQYLCASSEGGGDQPQHFGDGTRLSIL.

This clone came up once. The chain uses TRBV18 and TRBJ2-5; 8 bases align to TRBD2. Trimming took 4 bases from V and 5 from J; bases not matched to a gene: 9. The CDR3 has 15 residues. CDR1 KGHSH and CDR2 LQKENI come from the germline V gene. CDR3 sequence: CASSLNGLADETQYF. The CDR3 nucleotides read TGTGCCAGCTCACTTAACGGACTAGCTGATGAGACCCAGTACTTC. The variable domain in full, completed from reference TRBV18 and TRBJ2-5, reads NAGVMQNPRHLVRRRGQEARLRCSPMKGHSHVYWYRQLPEEGLKFMVYLQKENIIDESGMPKERFSAEFPKEGPSILRIQQVVRGDSAAYFCASSLNGLADETQYFGPGTRLLVL.

This clone was detected only a few times. This chain uses TRBV4-2 with TRBJ2-5; 8 positions agree with TRBD2. Germline assignment: CDR1 LGHNA and CDR2 YNFKEQ. V lost 0 bases to trimming and J lost 4 bases; unmatched junction nucleotides: 4. The CDR3 extends over 15 amino acids. The CDR3 spells CASSQEPGGRETQYF. The CDR3 DNA sequence: TGTGCCAGCAGCCAAGAGCCGGGGGGGCGAGAGACCCAGTACTTC.

CDR3 nucleotide sequence: TGTGCCTGGGACAGCGTTGGAAATCAGCCCCAGCATTTT. Amino acids: CAWDSVGNQPQHF. The chain couples TRBV30 to TRBJ1-5; D might be TRBD1 (5 bases). The CDR3 is 13 amino acids. The V end lost 5 bases, the J end lost 4 bases, and 12 bases lay between the germline ends. Germline V gene lookup returns CDR1 GTSNPN and CDR2 SVGIG (reference sequence).

This clone was detected once. The chain employs TRBV19 and TRBJ1-5, with D hard to call. V lost 7 bases and J 2 bases, leaving 15 bases between the germline ends. CDR3 size: 15 residues. Germline V CDR1 and CDR2: LNHDA, SQIVND (reference sequence). In DNA form, the CDR3 reads TGTGCCAGTAACGGCAGGACCCCCCGCAATCAGCCCCAGCATTTT. Protein sequence: CASNGRTPRNQPQHF.

V and J are TRBV7-9 and TRBJ1-6; D is unresolved. Germline CDR1 is SEHNR and CDR2 is FQNEAQ (reference sequence). The CDR3 loop spans 15 amino acids. V gave up 4 bases and J gave up 6 bases, with 13 bases separating them. CDR3 DNA: TGTGCCAGCAGCTCTGAAGGGCGGTCTAATTCACCCCTCCACTTT. As protein: CASSSEGRSNSPLHF.

This clone came up a few times. The chain recombines TRBV30 with TRBJ2-3; D ambiguous. V lost 2 bases and J 8 bases, leaving 14 bases between the germline ends. Germline V gene data show CDR1 as GTSNPN and CDR2 as SVGIG (reference sequence). This CDR3 is 13 amino acids long. CDR3 nucleotide sequence: TGTGCCTGGAGTTGGGATATGATGGGTACGCAGTATTTT. Protein: CAWSWDMMGTQYF.

The J gene is TRBJ1-6, the V gene TRBV27, with D uncertain. The V gene's germline CDR1 is MNHEY and CDR2 SMNVEV (reference sequence). The CDR3 runs 13 residues. Trimming removed 5 bases from V and 15 bases from J, with 17 bases in between. The CDR3 region is CASSGPWGTHLHF. In DNA form, the CDR3 reads TGTGCCAGCAGTGGACCTTGGGGAACCCACCTCCACTTT.

The V gene is TRBV5-1, the J gene TRBJ2-5; D possibly corresponds to TRBD1 (6 bases). This CDR3 has 14 residues. V dropped 2 bases and J dropped 5 bases, with 13 bases sitting between them. CDR1 SGHRS and CDR2 YFSETQ come from the germline V gene. The CDR3 bases are TGCGCCAGCAGCTTCCTTTCAGGGGCGGAGACCCAGTACTTC. Protein: CASSFLSGAETQYF.

In this sample, this clone turned up a few times. The chain is built from TRBV10-3 and TRBJ2-1; D is unresolved. Germline-derived CDR1 and CDR2 are ENHRY and SYGVKD. The CDR3 totals 18 residues. V lost 0 bases and J lost 0, with 15 bases in between. The CDR3 sequence is CAISESSVQRSSYNEQFF. Written as DNA, the CDR3 is TGTGCCATCAGTGAGTCGTCGGTACAGCGAAGCTCCTACAATGAGCAGTTCTTC.